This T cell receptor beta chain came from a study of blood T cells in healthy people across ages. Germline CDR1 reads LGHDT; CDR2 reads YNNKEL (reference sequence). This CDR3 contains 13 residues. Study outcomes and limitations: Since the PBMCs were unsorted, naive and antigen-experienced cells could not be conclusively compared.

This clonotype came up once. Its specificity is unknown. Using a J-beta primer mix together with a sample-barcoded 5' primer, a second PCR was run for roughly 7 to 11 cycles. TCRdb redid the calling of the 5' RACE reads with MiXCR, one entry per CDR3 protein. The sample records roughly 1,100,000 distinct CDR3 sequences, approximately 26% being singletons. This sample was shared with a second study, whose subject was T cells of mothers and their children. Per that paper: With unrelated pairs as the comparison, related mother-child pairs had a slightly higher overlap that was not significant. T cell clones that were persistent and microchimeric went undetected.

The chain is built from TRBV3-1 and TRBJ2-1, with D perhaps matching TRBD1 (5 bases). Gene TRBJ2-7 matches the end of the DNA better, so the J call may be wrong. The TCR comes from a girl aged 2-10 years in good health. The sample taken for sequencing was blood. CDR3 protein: CASSRQQEVEQYF. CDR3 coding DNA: TGTGCCAGCAGCCGACAACAGGAAGTCGAGCAGTACTTC.